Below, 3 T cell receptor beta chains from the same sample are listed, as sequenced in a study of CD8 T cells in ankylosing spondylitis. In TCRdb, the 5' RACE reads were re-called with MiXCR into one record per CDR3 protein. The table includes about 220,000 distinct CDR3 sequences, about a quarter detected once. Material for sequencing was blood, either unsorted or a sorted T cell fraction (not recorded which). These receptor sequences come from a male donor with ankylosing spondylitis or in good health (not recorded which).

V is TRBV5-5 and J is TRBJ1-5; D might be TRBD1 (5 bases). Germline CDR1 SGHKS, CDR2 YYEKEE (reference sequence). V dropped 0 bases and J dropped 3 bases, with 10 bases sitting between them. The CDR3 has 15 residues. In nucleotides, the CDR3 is TGTGCCAGCAGCTTGGTCCCGACAGTCAATCAGCCCCAGCATTTT. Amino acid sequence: CASSLVPTVNQPQHF.

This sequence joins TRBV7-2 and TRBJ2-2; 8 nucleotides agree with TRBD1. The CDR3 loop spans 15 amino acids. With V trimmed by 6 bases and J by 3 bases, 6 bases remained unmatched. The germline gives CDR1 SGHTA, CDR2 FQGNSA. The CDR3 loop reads CASRLQGADTGELFF. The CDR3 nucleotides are TGTGCCAGCAGACTGCAGGGGGCGGACACCGGGGAGCTGTTTTTT.

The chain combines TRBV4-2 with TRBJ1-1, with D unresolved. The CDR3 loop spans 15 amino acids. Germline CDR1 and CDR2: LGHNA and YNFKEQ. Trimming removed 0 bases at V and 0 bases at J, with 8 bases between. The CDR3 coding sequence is TGTGCCAGCAGCCAAGAAGTATCCCTGAACACTGAAGCTTTCTTT. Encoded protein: CASSQEVSLNTEAFF.